A single sample is the source of the 6 T cell receptor beta chains below, sequenced in a study of CD8 T cells in ankylosing spondylitis. TCRdb re-analysed the 5' RACE reads in MiXCR, keeping a single row per CDR3 protein. Among roughly 160,000 distinct CDR3 sequences, roughly 12% were seen once, and the ten largest hold almost 30%. Sequenced input: blood, either unsorted or a sorted T cell fraction (not recorded which). The receptors shown here come from a male donor with ankylosing spondylitis or in good health (not recorded which).

The rearrangement links TRBV20-1 to TRBJ2-1; 8 bases match TRBD1. The V segment lost 5 bases and the J segment 7 bases; nucleotides outside the gene matches: 7. The CDR3 spans 13 residues. Germline V gene lookup returns CDR1 DFQATT and CDR2 SNEGSKA (reference sequence). This CDR3 is CSAETGAGNEQFF. The CDR3 DNA is TGCAGTGCTGAGACAGGGGCTGGGAATGAGCAGTTCTTC.

Only a few counts were recorded for this clonotype. The chain has TRBV7-9 and TRBJ1-2; D ambiguous. V shed 5 bases and J shed 8 bases, with 15 bases lying between them. Germline loops: CDR1 SEHNR, CDR2 FQNEAQ (reference sequence). The CDR3 spans 13 residues. DNA of the CDR3: TGTGCCAGCAGCCCTCCCCCAGGAAACGGCTACACCTTC. Translated: CASSPPPGNGYTF.

This clonotype was found many times. The chain joins TRBV6-1 to TRBJ1-3; D is possibly TRBD1 (5 bases). Between the trimmed V and J ends, which lost 7 bases and 0 bases, there was a span of 13 bases. Looked up from germline, CDR1 is MNHNS and CDR2 is SASEGT. This CDR3 spans 15 amino acids. CDR3: CASTGDRSSGNTIYF. As DNA, the CDR3 is TGTGCCAGCACCGGGGACCGGAGCTCTGGAAACACCATATATTTT.

This chain joins TRBV20-1 and TRBJ2-7; 8 bases are shared with TRBD1. The CDR3 sequence is 13 residues long. The germline CDR1 and CDR2 sequences are DFQATT and SNEGSKA (reference sequence). The trim removed 2 bases at V and 2 bases at J, leaving 2 bases unmatched. The CDR3 bases are TGCAGTGCTAGAACAGGGGGACCCTACGAGCAGTACTTC. Protein: CSARTGGPYEQYF.

This clonotype was recorded many times. J is TRBJ2-3 and V is TRBV27; no definite D call. CDR3 size: 11 residues. V was cut by 6 bases and J by 1 base, with 2 bases left in between. Germline lookup yields CDR1 MNHEY and CDR2 SMNVEV (reference sequence). The DNA of the CDR3 is TGTGCCAGCAGGGGCACAGATACGCAGTATTTT. This codes for CASRGTDTQYF.

There are many counts of this clonotype. The chain carries TRBV29-1 and TRBJ1-1; D is unclear. Germline values: CDR1 SQVTM, CDR2 ANQGSEA. V gave up 4 bases and J gave up 0 bases, with 9 bases separating them. This CDR3 has 13 amino acids. The CDR3 region has the DNA TGCAGCGTTGTGGAGGAGATGAACACTGAAGCTTTCTTT. Amino acids: CSVVEEMNTEAFF.